The next 8 T cell receptor beta chains were all read from a single sample in a study of cytomegalovirus exposure and HLA in healthy donors. Primers included in the PCR were 60 Vbeta and 13 Jbeta primers. The data were produced by immunoSEQ multiplex PCR, yet TCRdb's version contains in-frame clones alone and is incomplete. The profile shows about 130,000 clones, 70% to 90% of them singletons. Sequencing was carried out using PBMCs. All receptors derive from a boy aged 10-17 years in good health and CMV-seronegative.

This clone occurred once. The chain uses TRBV7-2 and TRBJ2-3; D is undetermined. The CDR3 is made up of 12 amino acids. Germline lookup yields CDR1 SGHTA and CDR2 FQGNSA. V dropped 4 bases and J dropped 2 bases, with 4 bases sitting between them. The CDR3 coding sequence is TGTGCCAGCAGCTCTCCCACAGATACGCAGTATTTT. Amino acids: CASSSPTDTQYF.

CDR3 sequence reads: CSVALGLNTEAFF. The CDR3 bases are TGCAGCGTTGCTCTGGGACTAAACACTGAAGCTTTCTTT. The chain recombines TRBV29-1 with TRBJ1-1; maybe TRBD1 (5 bases). Per the germline V gene, CDR1 is SQVTM and CDR2 is ANQGSEA. This CDR3 has 13 residues. The V end was cut by 4 bases, the J end by 2 bases, with 11 bases between.

The sample holds one count of this clone. The chain has TRBV25-1 and TRBJ2-1, with D possibly TRBD2 on 6 matching bases. CDR1 MGHDK and CDR2 SYGVNS come from the germline V gene. With 6 bases removed from V and 0 bases from J, the gap between germline ends came to 9 bases. The CDR3 has 14 residues. The CDR3 sequence is CASSGGSSYNEQFF. The DNA of the CDR3 is TGTGCCAGCAGCGGGGGTAGCTCCTACAATGAGCAGTTCTTC.

Concerning this clone: An end of the junction differs from the germline gene, which may be a read error. This sequence joins TRBV7-9 and TRBJ1-2, with D maybe TRBD1 (6 bases). The CDR3 covers 13 residues. The germline gives CDR1 SEHNR, CDR2 FQNEAQ (reference sequence). The CDR3 bases are TGTTCCAGCAGCACGAAAACAGGGTTGGGCTACACCTTC. Translated, it gives CSSSTKTGLGYTF. The full variable domain, completed using reference TRBV7-9 and TRBJ1-2, is DTGVSQNPRHKITKRGQNVTFRCDPISEHNRLYWYRQTLGQGPEFLTYFQNEAQLEKSRLLSDRFSAERPKGSFSTLEIQRTEQGDSAMYLCSSSTKTGLGYTFGSGTRLTVV.

The chain is built from TRBV5-4 and TRBJ1-6; no clear D gene. The CDR3 is 12 amino acids. V lost 4 bases and J lost 8, with 7 bases in between. Germline V gives CDR1 SGHNT, CDR2 YYREEE (reference sequence). CDR3 residues: CASSQRDSPLHF. The CDR3 region has the DNA TGTGCCAGCAGCCAGCGGGATTCACCCCTCCACTTT. The full variable domain, rest sourced from reference TRBV5-4 and TRBJ1-6, is ETGVTQSPTHLIKTRGQQVTLRCSSQSGHNTVSWYQQALGQGPQFIFQYYREEENGRGNFPPRFSGLQFPNYSSELNVNALELDDSALYLCASSQRDSPLHFGNGTRLTVT.

The V call is TRBV25-1, the J call TRBJ2-5, with D maybe TRBD2 (6 bases). CDR3 length: 13 amino acids. The germline gives CDR1 MGHDK, CDR2 SYGVNS. V was cut by 4 bases and J by 1 base, with 7 bases left in between. The chain's CDR3 is CASSAGGQETQYF. DNA for the CDR3: TGTGCCAGCAGTGCCGGGGGCCAAGAGACCCAGTACTTC.

This chain connects TRBV6-6 to TRBJ1-5, with 9 positions matching TRBD1. Germline trimming cut 4 bases from V and 4 bases from J; bases unmatched to any gene: 2. Germline-derived CDR1 and CDR2 are MNHNY and SVGAGI (reference sequence). The CDR3 covers 14 residues. The chain's CDR3 is CASSSDRGNQPQHF. The CDR3 region has the DNA TGTGCCAGCAGTTCAGACAGGGGGAATCAGCCCCAGCATTTT.

The V call is TRBV5-6, the J call TRBJ1-6; D may be TRBD1 (5 bases). The ends were cut back, 4 bases at V and 0 bases at J, with 14 bases in the middle. The CDR3 contains 17 residues. CDR1 and CDR2 from the germline V gene are SGHDT and YYEEEE. The CDR3 here is CASSLGQGGSYNSPLHF. DNA of the CDR3: TGTGCCAGCAGCCTTGGGCAGGGAGGCTCCTATAATTCACCCCTCCACTTT.